Listed below are T cell receptor beta chains from one sample, sequenced in a study of early T cells in non-severe SARS-CoV-2 infection. TCRdb re-called the 5' RACE reads through MiXCR, storing one row per CDR3 protein. Of about 72,000 distinct CDR3 sequences in the sample, roughly a tenth were seen once. The sample consisted of whole blood, taken at baseline. All receptors derive from an adult who was a healthcare worker with PCR-confirmed SARS-CoV-2 infection or an uninfected control (not recorded which). Both conserved end residues are part of each CDR3. Each record gives: V gene, J gene, clone size, D gene, CDR3 DNA, CDR3 protein. The D gene is left open where the match is weak. For some rows the clone size is stated as once, few or many, or as a class when expanded; others skip it.

v_gene: TRBV2
j_gene: TRBJ1-5
abundance: many
d_gene: NA
CDR3nt: TGTGCCAGCAGGAAGGGTGGAGGTTTAAGCAATCAGCCCCAGCATTTT
CDR3aa: CASRKGGGLSNQPQHF

v_gene: TRBV5-1
j_gene: TRBJ2-3
abundance: few
d_gene: NA
CDR3nt: TGCGCCAGCAGCCTCTCCAGGGGGGGAAGTGATACGCAGTATTTT
CDR3aa: CASSLSRGGSDTQYF

v_gene: TRBV12-3/TRBV12-4
j_gene: TRBJ2-1
abundance: NA
d_gene: NA
CDR3nt: TGTGCCAGCAGCCCTGCTAGTACTGCCTACAATGAGCAGTTCTTC
CDR3aa: CASSPASTAYNEQFF

v_gene: TRBV10-3
j_gene: TRBJ2-1
abundance: few
d_gene: TRBD1
CDR3nt: TGTGCCATCAGCCCCGGGACAGGGGGGTATGAGCAGTTCTTC
CDR3aa: CAISPGTGGYEQFF

v_gene: TRBV11-2
j_gene: TRBJ2-1
abundance: many
d_gene: TRBD1
CDR3nt: TGTGCCAGCAGCTCAGAGGACAGGGGCCGGTATGAGCAGTTCTTC
CDR3aa: CASSSEDRGRYEQFF

v_gene: TRBV3-1
j_gene: TRBJ2-1
abundance: NA
d_gene: TRBD2
CDR3nt: TGTGCCAGCAGCCGTCCGGGACTACAATCCAATGAGCAGTTCTTC
CDR3aa: CASSRPGLQSNEQFF

v_gene: TRBV6-1
j_gene: TRBJ1-6
abundance: NA
d_gene: NA
CDR3nt: TGTGCCGGCCAGGGACAACTTAATTCACCCCTCCACTTT
CDR3aa: CAGQGQLNSPLHF

v_gene: TRBV9
j_gene: TRBJ2-5
abundance: NA
d_gene: NA
CDR3nt: TGTGCCAGCAGCGTAGTATCGGGGCCCCAAGAGACCCAGTACTTC
CDR3aa: CASSVVSGPQETQYF

v_gene: TRBV12-3/TRBV12-4
j_gene: TRBJ1-5
abundance: few
d_gene: NA
CDR3nt: TGTGCCAGCGGGGGATATAGCAATCAGCCCCAGCATTTT
CDR3aa: CASGGYSNQPQHF

v_gene: TRBV18
j_gene: TRBJ1-2
abundance: NA
d_gene: TRBD1
CDR3nt: TGTGCCAGCTCACCACCGGGACAGGATAGCGCTGGCTACACCTTC
CDR3aa: CASSPPGQDSAGYTF

v_gene: TRBV5-6
j_gene: TRBJ1-4
abundance: NA
d_gene: NA
CDR3nt: TGTGCCAGCAGCTTGGCCTTAGCCGTAAGGAAAAAACTGTTTTTT
CDR3aa: CASSLALAVRKKLFF

v_gene: TRBV7-9
j_gene: TRBJ2-7
abundance: few
d_gene: TRBD2
CDR3nt: TGTGCCAGCAGCTTAGCTAGCGGGGGCTACGAGCAGTACTTC
CDR3aa: CASSLASGGYEQYF

v_gene: TRBV4-3
j_gene: TRBJ1-1
abundance: few
d_gene: TRBD1
CDR3nt: TGCGCCAGCAGCCAAACTGGGACAGGGCCAACTGAAGCTTTCTTT
CDR3aa: CASSQTGTGPTEAFF

v_gene: TRBV5-1
j_gene: TRBJ2-7
abundance: NA
d_gene: NA
CDR3nt: TGCGCCAGCAGCTTGGCAGGGGCGTCGTACGAGCAGTACTTC
CDR3aa: CASSLAGASYEQYF

v_gene: TRBV21-1
j_gene: TRBJ1-5
abundance: few
d_gene: NA
CDR3nt: TGTGCCAGCGAAGGGGGAATCAATCAGCCCCAGCATTTT
CDR3aa: CASEGGINQPQHF

v_gene: TRBV12-3/TRBV12-4
j_gene: TRBJ2-6
abundance: many
d_gene: NA
CDR3nt: TGTGCCAGCAGCCCGGGTGTCTCTGGGGCCAACGTCCTGACTTTC
CDR3aa: CASSPGVSGANVLTF

v_gene: TRBV5-1
j_gene: TRBJ2-5
abundance: NA
d_gene: TRBD2
CDR3nt: TGCGCCAGCAGCGGAGGGACTAGCGGAAAAGAGACCCAGTACTTC
CDR3aa: CASSGGTSGKETQYF